The TCR beta chain under discussion was sequenced for a study of T cells in Graves' hyperthyroidism and ophthalmopathy. Background on the study: Peripheral blood was obtained at initial diagnosis, preceding any treatment.

The CDR3 has 15 amino acids. The germline V gene has CDR1 SQVTM and CDR2 ANQGSEA. The authors took PBMCs from roughly 9.7 ml fresh peripheral blood. As regards this clonotype: Sequence at one end of the junction differs from germline and may be a read error.

What was amplified from RNA transcripts were TCR beta CDR3 regions. First-round RT-PCR targeting the TCR CDR3 was performed with the HTBI primer set. Using its own MiXCR run on the multiplex PCR reads, TCRdb lists one record per CDR3 protein. This sample has around 760,000 distinct CDR3 sequences, with 30% to 40% found just once. Sequencing used blood. The chain couples TRBV29-1 to TRBJ2-7; D gene unclear. The clonotype comes from a woman in her forties with Graves' hyperthyroidism. DNA of the CDR3: TGCAGCGTTGCGTCCGTGAGCTTTAGCTCCTACGAGCAGTCCTTC. It codes for CSVASVSFSSYEQSF.